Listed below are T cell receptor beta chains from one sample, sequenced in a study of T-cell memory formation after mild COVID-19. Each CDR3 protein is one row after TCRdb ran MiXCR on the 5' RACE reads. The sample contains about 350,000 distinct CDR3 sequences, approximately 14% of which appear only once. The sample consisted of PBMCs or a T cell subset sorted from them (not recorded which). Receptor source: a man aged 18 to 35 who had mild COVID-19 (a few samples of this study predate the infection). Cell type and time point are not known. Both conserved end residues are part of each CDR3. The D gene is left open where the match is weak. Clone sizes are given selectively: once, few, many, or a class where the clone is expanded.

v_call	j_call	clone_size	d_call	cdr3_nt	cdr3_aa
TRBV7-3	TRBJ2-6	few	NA	TGTGCCAGCAGCTTATACATGTCTGGGGCCAACGTCCTGACTTTC	CASSLYMSGANVLTF
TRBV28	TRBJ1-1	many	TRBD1	TGTGCCAGCCGAGTTACCGGGACAGGGGGACTTTCAACTGAAGCTTTCTTT	CASRVTGTGGLSTEAFF
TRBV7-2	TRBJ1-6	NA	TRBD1	TGTGCCAGCAGCTTAGAGGCGGGACAGGGTTTTCTACGACGCCCCTATAATTCACCCCTCCACTTT	CASSLEAGQGFLRRPYNSPLHF
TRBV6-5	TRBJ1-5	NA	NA	TGTGCCAGCAGCCGTCGACGAAATAGCAATCAGCCCCAGCATTTT	CASSRRRNSNQPQHF
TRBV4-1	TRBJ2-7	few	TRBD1	TGCGCCAGCAGCCAAACAGGGGACTACGAGCAGTACTTC	CASSQTGDYEQYF
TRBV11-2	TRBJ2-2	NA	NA	TGTGCCAGCAGCACTCGGACCATGAGGACCGGGGAGCTGTTTTTT	CASSTRTMRTGELFF
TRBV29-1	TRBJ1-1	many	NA	TGCAGCGTTGGACGGATGAACACTGAAGCTTTCTTT	CSVGRMNTEAFF
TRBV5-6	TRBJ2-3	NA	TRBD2	TGTGCCAGCAGCCCAAGGGACTACCGCACAGATACGCAGTATTTT	CASSPRDYRTDTQYF
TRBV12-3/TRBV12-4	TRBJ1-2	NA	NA	TGTGCCAGCAGTTTAAGGGGCCTGGGGGGCTACACCTTC	CASSLRGLGGYTF
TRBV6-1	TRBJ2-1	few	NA	TGTGCCAGCAGTGAAGCCGGTGTGGGGACTCGGACCCTCAATGAGCAGTTCTTC	CASSEAGVGTRTLNEQFF
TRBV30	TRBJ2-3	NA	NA	TGTGCCTGGAGAACCTCAGGTGGAGGCACAGATACGCAGTATTTT	CAWRTSGGGTDTQYF
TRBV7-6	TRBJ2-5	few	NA	TGTGCCAGCAGCTTAAAGGGAACGCCGACGGTACCCCCCGGGGAGACCCAGTACTTC	CASSLKGTPTVPPGETQYF
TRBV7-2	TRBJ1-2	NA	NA	TGTGCCAGCAGCTCCTGGATCGGGCCCACTAACTATGGCTACACCTTC	CASSSWIGPTNYGYTF
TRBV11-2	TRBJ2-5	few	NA	TGTGCCAGCACACTTGGGGGGGCGTGGGAGACCCAGTACTTC	CASTLGGAWETQYF
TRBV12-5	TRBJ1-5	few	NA	TGTGCTAGTGCCCCAGGGGTAATTAGCAATCAGCCCCAGCATTTT	CASAPGVISNQPQHF
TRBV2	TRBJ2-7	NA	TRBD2	TGTGCCAGCAGTGGGGAGGCGCTAGCGGTGCAGTACTTC	CASSGEALAVQYF
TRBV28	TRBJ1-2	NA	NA	TGTGCCGTATTCTACTATGGCTACACCTTC	CAVFYYGYTF
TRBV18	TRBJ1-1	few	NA	TGTGCCAGCTCACCACCGATGCGGATCGGGACTGAAGCTTTCTTT	CASSPPMRIGTEAFF
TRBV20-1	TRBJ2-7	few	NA	TGCAGTGCCAGAGGGGAGAGTTTTCCCTACGAGCAGTACTTC	CSARGESFPYEQYF
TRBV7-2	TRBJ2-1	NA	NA	TGTGCCAGCAGCTTGGTGGGGCAGTCTGGGAATGAGCAGTTCTTC	CASSLVGQSGNEQFF
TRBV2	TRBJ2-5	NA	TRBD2	TGTGCCAGCAGTGAAGGTCGGGGGGGCCCAGAGACCCAGTACTTC	CASSEGRGGPETQYF
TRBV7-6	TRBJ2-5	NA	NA	TGTGCCAGCAGCTTTTCAGGGTCCCACCAAGAGACCCAGTACTTC	CASSFSGSHQETQYF
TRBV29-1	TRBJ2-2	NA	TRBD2	TGCAGCGGAGCCGGGACTAGCGGGGACCGCGCGAACACCGGGGAGCTGTTTTTT	CSGAGTSGDRANTGELFF
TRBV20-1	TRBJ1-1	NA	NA	TGCAGTGCTAGAGATGAGAGGGACACTGAAGCTTTCTTT	CSARDERDTEAFF
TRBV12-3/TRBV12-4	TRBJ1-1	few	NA	TGTGCCAGCAGCCCCTTAGCGGGAGGAGCTTTCTTT	CASSPLAGGAFF